The T cell receptor beta chain under discussion was sequenced for a study of shared clonotypes between healthy human individuals. Notes on the study in general: Clonotype sharing among donors was thought likely to change with sequencing depth.

Trimming took 0 bases from V and 8 from J; bases not matched to a gene: 5. The CDR3 sequence is 16 residues long. Germline values: CDR1 MGHRA, CDR2 YSYEKL. As concerns this clone: Its antigen is unknown.

Naivety among CD8 cells was defined by CD45RO negativity and positive CCR7 selection, thereby excluding terminally differentiated effector memory CD45RA+ cells. Clones were read by immunoSEQ multiplex PCR, and TCRdb kept only the in-frame ones, dropping some. The repertoire holds hundreds of thousands of clones, approximately 96% seen once, with 0.095% to 0.13% in the top ten. This TCR came from a woman aged 30 to 39 in good health. The chain employs TRBV4-1 and TRBJ2-1, with 12 bases identical to TRBD2. Sequenced sample: naive CD8+ T cells sorted from blood. CDR3 loop: CASSQETSGSLHEQFF. CDR3 sequence (DNA): TGCGCCAGCAGCCAAGAGACTAGCGGGAGTTTACATGAGCAGTTCTTC.